This record concerns one TCR beta chain sequence. CDR1 and CDR2 (germline): SGHKS, YYEKEE (reference sequence). V dropped 0 bases and J dropped 3; count of bases not matched to a gene: 4. The CDR3 covers 15 residues. Data came from immunoSEQ multiplex PCR; TCRdb stores just in-frame clones and leaves some out. The data show roughly 86,000 clones, approximately 90% seen once. The sample comes from a study of OX40 agonist ivuxolimab in advanced cancers. About the research overall: The patients' treatment was ivuxolimab, an agonistic anti-OX40 (CD134) antibody.

This clonotype originated in an adult with an advanced solid tumor such as melanoma, head and neck, liver or kidney cancer. The genes are TRBV5-5 and TRBJ2-7; TRBD1 matches at 9 bases. The starting material was CD4+ or CD8+ T cells sorted from blood, obtained in a trial of the OX40 agonist ivuxolimab. The CDR3 spells CASSLGWTGDYEQYF. DNA for the CDR3: TGTGCCAGCAGCTTGGGGTGGACAGGGGACTACGAGCAGTACTTC. Based on the CDR3 plus reference TRBV5-5 and TRBJ2-7, the full variable domain is DAGVTQSPTHLIKTRGQQVTLRCSPISGHKSVSWYQQVLGQGPQFIFQYYEKEERGRGNFPDRFSARQFPNYSSELNVNALLLGDSALYLCASSLGWTGDYEQYFGPGTRLTVT.